This T cell receptor (beta chain) was sequenced in a study of T cell repertoires in cytomegalovirus infection. Study context: Recently identified HLA-C-restricted CMV epitopes were used, and well-studied HLA-B-restricted CMV epitopes were used as well. Both CMV infection and a matching HLA type were indicated by public TCR beta signatures. General study findings and limits: Carriers of CMV plus the relevant HLA were identified by cumulative public TCR beta family frequency. Dominant in the ex vivo response were TCR beta clonotypes restricted by HLA-C and specific for CMV.

One entry per CDR3 protein results from TCRdb running MiXCR on the reads. This sample carries roughly 160,000 distinct CDR3 sequences, approximately 21% of them seen once, and the ten largest clones take roughly 25%. This clonotype was counted a few times. Its target is not known. V lost 6 bases and J 5 bases, leaving 16 bases between the germline ends. This CDR3 spans 14 amino acids. CDR1 and CDR2 from the germline V gene are WSHSY and SAAADI. The clonotype comes from a human donor in good health (CMV status not recorded). Some clones in this sample may be carry-over from other donors' samples. The chain carries TRBV10-2 and TRBJ2-5; tentatively, D is TRBD1 (6 bases). This material consisted of CD8+ T cells from cultured PBMCs, taken from culture after CMV antigen stimulation. CDR3 in DNA: TGCGCCAGCAGCCTCGACAGGCAGGGGGAGACCCAGTACTTC. This translates into CASSLDRQGETQYF.